A single sample is the source of the 14 T cell receptor beta chains below, sequenced in a study of blood T cell repertoires in COVID-19 (dated by TCRdb to about 2020). Library preparation was by the immunoSEQ multiplex PCR assay. What TCRdb holds here is the immuneACCESS table cut down to in-frame rearrangements. Part of the clones is not present; checked against another copy, under half of the missing clones reflect an unresolved V gene, and the others are unexplained. Recorded for this sample are 250,000 to 300,000 clones; around 81% of them occurred a single time. Roughly 2.9% of the sample is in the top ten clones. The specimen was peripheral blood. The receptors derive from a woman aged 60-75 years with active or convalescent COVID-19.

The CDR3 is CSLSLAGSDYGYTF. In nucleotides, the CDR3 is TGCAGCTTATCTCTCGCCGGGAGCGACTATGGCTACACCTTC. J is TRBJ1-2 and V is TRBV29-1; D gene ambiguous. Between the trimmed V and J ends, which lost 8 bases and 3 bases, there was a span of 19 bases. Per the germline V gene, CDR1 is SQVTM and CDR2 is ANQGSEA. CDR3 size: 14 residues.

This clone occurred once. The gene calls are TRBV5-1 and TRBJ1-3; D perhaps matches TRBD1 (6 bases). Germline-derived CDR1 and CDR2 are SGHRS and YFSETQ. Trimming took off 1 base at V and 0 bases at J, with 14 bases between the two ends. This CDR3 contains 17 residues. The CDR3 protein is CASSLRWQGSSGNTIYF. In DNA, the CDR3 is TGCGCCAGCAGCTTGAGGTGGCAGGGGTCCTCTGGAAACACCATATATTTT.

This chain uses TRBV5-8 with TRBJ1-1, with D unresolved. Germline CDR1 reads SGHTS; CDR2 reads YDEGEE. Trimming took off 1 base at V and 1 base at J, with 11 bases between the two ends. The CDR3 is made up of 15 amino acids. CDR3: CASSLRGRPNTEAFF. The CDR3 nucleotides read TGTGCCAGCAGCTTGCGAGGGCGGCCGAACACTGAAGCTTTCTTT.

This clone was observed many times. The chain recombines TRBV11-2 with TRBJ2-7; 7 nucleotides agree with TRBD2. Germline lookup yields CDR1 SGHAT and CDR2 FQNNGV. V gave up 2 bases and J gave up 7 bases; unmatched junction bases: 14. CDR3 length equals 16 residues. The CDR3 DNA follows: TGTGCCAGCAGCTTAATATCGAGCGGGATTAAGGGGGAGCAGTACTTC. Protein: CASSLISSGIKGEQYF. The full variable domain, its missing parts supplied by reference TRBV11-2 and TRBJ2-7, is EAGVAQSPRYKIIEKRQSVAFWCNPISGHATLYWYQQILGQGPKLLIQFQNNGVVDDSQLPKDRFSAERLKGVDSTLKIQPAKLEDSAVYLCASSLISSGIKGEQYFGPGTRLTVT.

For this clone: This same CDR3 is encoded by further DNA sequences in the sample. V usage is TRBV7-8 and J usage is TRBJ1-1, with D unresolved. The CDR3 length is 14 residues. The V and J ends lost 0 bases and 6 bases respectively, with 11 bases between them. From germline, CDR1 is SGHVS and CDR2 FQNEAQ. The CDR3: CASSLAGGGAEAFF. The DNA of the CDR3 is TGTGCCAGCAGCTTAGCGGGAGGCGGGGCTGAAGCTTTCTTT.

The V gene is TRBV12-3 or TRBV12-4, the J gene TRBJ2-7; D call uncertain. The ends were cut back, 0 bases at V and 2 bases at J, with 5 bases in the middle. The CDR3 sequence is 13 residues long. The CDR3 sequence: CASSLASAYEQYF. The CDR3 DNA reads TGTGCCAGCAGTTTAGCATCGGCCTACGAGCAGTACTTC.

CDR3 protein: CASSAAMDGYTF. The DNA of the CDR3 is TGTGCCAGCAGCGCGGCGATGGATGGCTACACCTTC. The J gene is TRBJ1-2, the V gene TRBV7-3, with D hard to call. Looked up from germline, CDR1 is SGHTA and CDR2 is FQGTGA. The CDR3 has 12 amino acids. Between the trimmed V and J ends, which lost 5 bases and 6 bases, there was a span of 10 bases.

This chain uses TRBV19 with TRBJ2-5; TRBD1 matches at 8 bases. CDR1 and CDR2 (germline): LNHDA, SQIVND (reference sequence). This CDR3 has 15 residues. V was clipped by 6 bases and J by 4 bases; unmatched bases: 10. The CDR3 bases are TGTGCCAGTAGCCCAGGACAGGGACTCGGAGAGACCCAGTACTTC. It encodes CASSPGQGLGETQYF.

Only one count was recorded for this clone. The rearrangement uses TRBV7-3 and TRBJ2-3, with 10 bases identical to TRBD1. V lost 0 bases and J lost 7; bases outside the gene matches: 7. Per the germline V gene, CDR1 is SGHTA and CDR2 is FQGTGA. The CDR3 is made up of 16 amino acids. CDR3: CASSLTSTGGMHTQYF. In nucleotides, the CDR3 is TGTGCCAGCAGCTTAACCTCGACAGGGGGCATGCATACGCAGTATTTT.

The V call is TRBV11-2, the J call TRBJ2-1, with 10 bases that match TRBD2. With V trimmed by 5 bases and J by 7 bases, 11 bases remained unmatched. This CDR3 is built from 16 residues. The germline V gene has CDR1 SGHAT and CDR2 FQNNGV. CDR3 amino acids: CASSPASGGEINEQFF. CDR3 bases: TGTGCCAGCAGCCCAGCTAGCGGGGGTGAGATTAATGAGCAGTTCTTC. Combining the CDR3 with reference TRBV11-2 and TRBJ2-1 gives the whole variable domain EAGVAQSPRYKIIEKRQSVAFWCNPISGHATLYWYQQILGQGPKLLIQFQNNGVVDDSQLPKDRFSAERLKGVDSTLKIQPAKLEDSAVYLCASSPASGGEINEQFFGPGTRLTVL.

This sequence joins TRBV27 and TRBJ2-7; possible D gene TRBD1, 6 bases. The germline gives CDR1 MNHEY, CDR2 SMNVEV (reference sequence). V lost 6 bases and J 0 bases, leaving 9 bases between the germline ends. The CDR3 length is 13 residues. CDR3 region: CASRPGASYEQYF. The CDR3 DNA reads TGTGCCAGCAGACCAGGGGCCTCCTACGAGCAGTACTTC.

This clone occurred once. This sequence joins TRBV6-2 or TRBV6-3 and TRBJ1-1, with a tentative D call TRBD1 (6 bases). Germline V gene sequence: CDR1 MNHEY, CDR2 SVGEGT. V shed 0 bases and J shed 3 bases, with 17 bases lying between them. There are 17 residues in the CDR3. CDR3 coding DNA: TGTGCCAGCAGTTACTCGAGGCCAGGGGTCGGTCACACTGAAGCTTTCTTT. Protein product: CASSYSRPGVGHTEAFF.

Worth noting for this clone: Different DNA sequences within this sample yield the same CDR3. The V gene is TRBV6-5, the J gene TRBJ1-1; D uncertain. Trimming stripped 0 bases from V and 3 bases from J, with 5 bases between. Per germline, CDR1 MNHEY and CDR2 SVGAGI. The CDR3 loop spans 13 amino acids. CDR3 sequence: CASSYSADTEAFF. The CDR3 DNA reads TGTGCCAGCAGTTACTCAGCGGACACTGAAGCTTTCTTT.

CDR3 loop: CASSQDWGPGELFF. The CDR3 nucleotides are TGTGCCAGCAGCCAAGATTGGGGGCCCGGGGAGCTGTTTTTT. The chain joins TRBV14 to TRBJ2-2; perhaps TRBD1 as D (6 bases). The CDR3 is made up of 14 amino acids. Trimming took off 0 bases at V and 6 bases at J, with 8 bases between the two ends. Germline loops: CDR1 SGHDN, CDR2 FVKESK.